Listed below are T cell receptor beta chains from one sample, sequenced in a study of T cells in tuberculosis. The data were produced by immunoSEQ multiplex PCR, yet TCRdb's version contains in-frame clones alone and is incomplete. In the table there are tens of thousands of clones, approximately 91% of which are singletons. The sample comprised CD1b-GMM tetramer-negative cells sorted from PBMCs. The receptors shown here come from an adult woman with latent tuberculosis. Both conserved end residues are part of each CDR3. D genes are given only for firm matches. Expanded clones get a size class; other rows say once, few or many, or leave the size out.

v_gene: TRBV10-2; d_gene: .; abundance: few; j_gene: TRBJ2-5; CDR3aa: CASSYLRGQETQYF; CDR3nt: TGCGCCAGCAGTTACTTAAGGGGTCAAGAGACCCAGTACTTC
v_gene: TRBV2; d_gene: .; abundance: .; j_gene: TRBJ2-3; CDR3aa: CASAPGYVTDTQYF; CDR3nt: TGTGCCAGCGCCCCGGGTTACGTCACAGATACGCAGTATTTT
v_gene: TRBV19; d_gene: TRBD1; abundance: .; j_gene: TRBJ2-2; CDR3aa: CASSSAGGRVTGELFF; CDR3nt: TGTGCCAGTAGTTCGGCAGGGGGCCGGGTCACCGGGGAGCTGTTTTTT
v_gene: TRBV5-1; d_gene: TRBD2; abundance: .; j_gene: TRBJ2-3; CDR3aa: CASSLGERGTLSTDTQYF; CDR3nt: TGCGCCAGCAGCTTGGGGGAGCGGGGGACGTTAAGCACAGATACGCAGTATTTT
v_gene: TRBV5-1; d_gene: TRBD1; abundance: once; j_gene: TRBJ2-7; CDR3aa: CASSLEPGGYEQYF; CDR3nt: TGCGCCAGCAGCTTGGAACCAGGGGGCTACGAGCAGTACTTC
v_gene: TRBV7-8; d_gene: .; abundance: .; j_gene: TRBJ1-1; CDR3aa: CASSFGGSTEAFF; CDR3nt: TGTGCCAGCAGCTTTGGGGGGTCCACTGAAGCTTTCTTT
v_gene: TRBV6-5; d_gene: .; abundance: once; j_gene: TRBJ2-7; CDR3aa: CASSHQLLSYEQYF; CDR3nt: TGTGCCAGCAGCCACCAGTTACTATCCTACGAGCAGTACTTC
v_gene: TRBV28; d_gene: TRBD1; abundance: .; j_gene: TRBJ1-6; CDR3aa: CASSFSFRTGYNSPLHF; CDR3nt: TGTGCCAGCAGTTTTAGTTTCCGGACAGGGTATAATTCACCCCTCCACTTT
v_gene: TRBV4-1; d_gene: .; abundance: .; j_gene: TRBJ1-2; CDR3aa: CASRREGSYGYTF; CDR3nt: TGCGCCAGCAGGAGGGAGGGGAGCTATGGCTACACCTTC
v_gene: TRBV2; d_gene: TRBD1; abundance: .; j_gene: TRBJ1-1; CDR3aa: CASSPDRGGTEAFF; CDR3nt: TGTGCCAGCAGCCCCGACAGGGGAGGCACTGAAGCTTTCTTT
v_gene: TRBV6-5; d_gene: .; abundance: .; j_gene: TRBJ2-3; CDR3aa: CASSYSGGRRTDTQYF; CDR3nt: TGTGCCAGCAGTTACTCGGGGGGTAGACGCACAGATACGCAGTATTTT
v_gene: TRBV2; d_gene: .; abundance: .; j_gene: TRBJ2-5; CDR3aa: CASRIQGAGVKETQYF; CDR3nt: TGTGCCAGCAGGATTCAGGGTGCAGGGGTAAAAGAGACCCAGTACTTC
v_gene: TRBV13; d_gene: TRBD1; abundance: .; j_gene: TRBJ2-2; CDR3aa: CASSLGQITGELFF; CDR3nt: TGTGCCAGCAGTTTGGGACAGATCACCGGGGAGCTGTTTTTT
v_gene: TRBV6-5; d_gene: TRBD1; abundance: .; j_gene: TRBJ2-7; CDR3aa: CASRRSRQGVDEQYF; CDR3nt: TGTGCCAGCAGACGATCGAGACAGGGGGTCGACGAGCAGTACTTC
v_gene: TRBV5-5; d_gene: .; abundance: once; j_gene: TRBJ1-2; CDR3aa: CASSLAPGAAYGYTF; CDR3nt: TGTGCCAGCAGCTTGGCACCTGGAGCCGCGTATGGCTACACCTTC
v_gene: TRBV29-1; d_gene: TRBD2; abundance: once; j_gene: TRBJ2-2; CDR3aa: CSVEVRRGGHTGELFF; CDR3nt: TGCAGCGTTGAAGTCCGGCGGGGGGGTCACACCGGGGAGCTGTTTTTT
v_gene: TRBV7-7; d_gene: .; abundance: .; j_gene: TRBJ1-5; CDR3aa: CASSLVQGNCFNQPQHF; CDR3nt: TGTGCTAGCAGCTTAGTACAGGGAAACTGCTTTAATCAGCCCCAGCATTTT
v_gene: TRBV14; d_gene: TRBD2; abundance: .; j_gene: TRBJ2-2; CDR3aa: CASSQGLAGPTGELFF; CDR3nt: TGTGCCAGCAGCCAAGGACTAGCGGGGCCTACCGGGGAGCTGTTTTTT
v_gene: TRBV6-6; d_gene: TRBD1; abundance: .; j_gene: TRBJ2-5; CDR3aa: CASRHLGQGQETQYF; CDR3nt: TGTGCCAGCAGACACTTGGGACAGGGTCAAGAGACCCAGTACTTC
v_gene: TRBV11-2; d_gene: TRBD2; abundance: .; j_gene: TRBJ2-3; CDR3aa: CASSIRGGGSDTQYF; CDR3nt: TGTGCCAGCAGCATCCGGGGCGGGGGATCAGATACGCAGTATTTT
v_gene: TRBV5-1; d_gene: TRBD2; abundance: .; j_gene: TRBJ2-5; CDR3aa: CASSLAGGLPQETQYF; CDR3nt: TGCGCCAGCAGCTTGGCGGGGGGGCTTCCTCAAGAGACCCAGTACTTC
v_gene: TRBV5-1; d_gene: TRBD1; abundance: once; j_gene: TRBJ1-6; CDR3aa: CASSLGPTGTGGESPLHF; CDR3nt: TGCGCCAGCAGCTTGGGTCCCACCGGGACAGGGGGAGAATCACCCCTCCACTTT
v_gene: TRBV7-2; d_gene: .; abundance: .; j_gene: TRBJ1-6; CDR3aa: CASSLSGDSPLHF; CDR3nt: TGTGCCAGCAGCTTATCAGGCGATTCACCCCTCCACTTT
v_gene: TRBV5-1; d_gene: .; abundance: .; j_gene: TRBJ1-2; CDR3aa: CASSLVVEGTNYGYTF; CDR3nt: TGCGCCAGCAGCTTGGTGGTGGAGGGTACCAACTATGGCTACACCTTC
v_gene: TRBV11-2; d_gene: TRBD2; abundance: once; j_gene: TRBJ2-1; CDR3aa: CASSQRLAGIYNEQFF; CDR3nt: TGTGCCAGCAGCCAACGACTAGCGGGGATATACAATGAGCAGTTCTTC
v_gene: TRBV5-1; d_gene: TRBD1; abundance: .; j_gene: TRBJ1-5; CDR3aa: CASSLGTGGNQPQHF; CDR3nt: TGCGCCAGCAGCTTGGGGACAGGGGGCAATCAGCCCCAGCATTTT
v_gene: TRBV6-1; d_gene: .; abundance: .; j_gene: TRBJ1-5; CDR3aa: CASGSGQSSNQPQHF; CDR3nt: TGTGCCAGCGGTTCCGGACAGAGTAGCAATCAGCCCCAGCATTTT
v_gene: TRBV10-2; d_gene: .; abundance: .; j_gene: TRBJ2-7; CDR3aa: CASSDKGHSSYEQYF; CDR3nt: TGCGCCAGCAGTGATAAGGGACACAGCTCCTACGAGCAGTACTTC
v_gene: TRBV7-9; d_gene: .; abundance: .; j_gene: TRBJ1-1; CDR3aa: CASSPDSRNTEAFF; CDR3nt: TGTGCCAGCAGCCCGGACAGTCGGAACACTGAAGCTTTCTTT
v_gene: TRBV4-1; d_gene: .; abundance: few; j_gene: TRBJ1-1; CDR3aa: CASSWTHMNTEAFF; CDR3nt: TGCGCCAGCAGCTGGACACACATGAACACTGAAGCTTTCTTT
v_gene: TRBV5-1; d_gene: .; abundance: .; j_gene: TRBJ1-5; CDR3aa: CASSSGDQNQPQHF; CDR3nt: TGCGCCAGCAGCAGTGGAGATCAAAATCAGCCCCAGCATTTT
v_gene: TRBV7-6; d_gene: .; abundance: .; j_gene: TRBJ2-2; CDR3aa: CASSPARAVTGELFF; CDR3nt: TGTGCCAGCAGCCCCGCCAGGGCGGTTACCGGGGAGCTGTTTTTT
v_gene: TRBV10-3; d_gene: TRBD1; abundance: .; j_gene: TRBJ1-6; CDR3aa: CAIKTGDNSPLHF; CDR3nt: TGTGCCATCAAGACAGGGGATAATTCACCCCTCCACTTT
v_gene: TRBV4-1; d_gene: TRBD1; abundance: .; j_gene: TRBJ1-5; CDR3aa: CASSRQGVNQPQHF; CDR3nt: TGCGCCAGCAGCCGACAGGGCGTTAATCAGCCCCAGCATTTT
v_gene: TRBV18; d_gene: TRBD1; abundance: .; j_gene: TRBJ2-3; CDR3aa: CASSPRTGGTDTQYF; CDR3nt: TGTGCCAGCTCACCACGGACAGGGGGCACAGATACGCAGTATTTT
v_gene: TRBV2; d_gene: .; abundance: .; j_gene: TRBJ1-5; CDR3aa: CASSGEVNQPQHF; CDR3nt: TGTGCCAGCAGTGGGGAGGTCAATCAGCCCCAGCATTTT
v_gene: TRBV6-5; d_gene: TRBD1; abundance: once; j_gene: TRBJ2-2; CDR3aa: CASRSTGVVTGELFF; CDR3nt: TGTGCCAGCAGGTCAACAGGGGTAGTCACCGGGGAGCTGTTTTTT